Below are 13 T cell receptor beta chains sequenced from a single sample in a study of T cells in Graves' hyperthyroidism and ophthalmopathy. RNA transcripts gave rise to amplified TCR beta CDR3 regions. HTBI primers were employed in a first-round RT-PCR of the TCR CDR3. Via MiXCR, TCRdb re-called the multiplex PCR reads, giving one row per CDR3 protein. In the table there are about half a million distinct CDR3 sequences, roughly 20% of which are singletons. The sample comprised blood. The receptor source for this set is a man younger than 30 with Graves' hyperthyroidism.

This clonotype was counted once. This may arise from a read error, as a much more abundant clone is one base away. Given the absence of the conserved phenylalanine or tryptophan at the CDR3 end, a read error is likely. J is TRBJ2-7 and V is TRBV11-2; the D gene is possibly TRBD2 (5 bases). With 5 bases removed from V and 0 bases from J, the gap between germline ends came to 14 bases. This CDR3 contains 15 residues. Germline loops: CDR1 SGHAT, CDR2 FQNNGV. The CDR3 nucleotides are TGTGCCAGCAGCCAAAACCGGGATTACTCCTACGAGCAGTACATC. Its protein product is CASSQNRDYSYEQYI.

This clonotype was found many times. This chain connects TRBV6-5 to TRBJ2-5; 7 bases agree with TRBD1. The CDR3 is 16 residues long. Germline-derived CDR1 and CDR2 are MNHEY and SVGAGI. V was pared by 2 bases and J by 0 bases, with 6 bases of the junction left unmatched. In DNA form, the CDR3 reads TGTGCCAGCAGTTACCGGGGACAGCGGTACCAAGAGACCCAGTACTTC. This sequence encodes CASSYRGQRYQETQYF.

This clonotype occurred many times. The V gene is TRBV9, the J gene TRBJ1-1, with 9 bases matching TRBD1. CDR1 and CDR2 from the germline V gene are SGDLS and YYNGEE. V was pared by 0 bases and J by 1 base, with 10 bases of the junction left unmatched. This CDR3 contains 18 residues. The CDR3 loop is CASSVGQGGQGSNTEAFF. The DNA of the CDR3 is TGTGCCAGCAGCGTAGGTCAAGGGGGACAGGGTTCGAACACTGAAGCTTTCTTT. The full variable domain, rest sourced from reference TRBV9 and TRBJ1-1, is DSGVTQTPKHLITATGQRVTLRCSPRSGDLSVYWYQQSLDQGLQFLIQYYNGEERAKGNILERFSAQQFPDLHSELNLSSLELGDSALYFCASSVGQGGQGSNTEAFFGQGTRLTVV.

This clonotype was counted many times. The J gene is TRBJ2-7, the V gene TRBV2; D is possibly TRBD2 (7 bases). The CDR3 has 13 residues. The germline CDR1 and CDR2 sequences are SNHLY and FYNNEI. V was shortened by 1 base and J by 7 bases, with 11 bases between the two germline ends. The chain's CDR3 is CASSEGTAGEQYF. CDR3 DNA sequence: TGTGCCAGCAGTGAAGGGACAGCGGGAGAGCAGTACTTC. Combining the CDR3 with reference TRBV2 and TRBJ2-7 gives the whole variable domain EPEVTQTPSHQVTQMGQEVILRCVPISNHLYFYWYRQILGQKVEFLVSFYNNEISEKSEIFDDQFSVERPDGSNFTLKIRSTKLEDSAMYFCASSEGTAGEQYFGPGTRLTVT.

In this sample, this clonotype turned up a few times. This rearrangement joins TRBV10-3 to TRBJ2-4, with D tentatively TRBD1 (6 bases). V dropped 0 bases and J dropped 5 bases, with 20 bases sitting between them. The CDR3 is 18 amino acids. CDR1 is ENHRY, CDR2 SYGVKD, per germline. The chain's CDR3 is CAISESDPWGTRENIQYF. The CDR3 DNA reads TGTGCCATCAGTGAGTCCGATCCTTGGGGGACACGGGAAAACATTCAGTACTTC.

At least ten counts were recorded for this clonotype. The rearrangement links TRBV11-2 to TRBJ2-7, with TRBD1 matching over 10 bases. The germline V gene has CDR1 SGHAT and CDR2 FQNNGV. The V gene end was trimmed by 10 bases and the J gene end by 4 bases; junction bases not matched to a gene: 7. This CDR3 spans 13 amino acids. This chain's CDR3 is CATGQGVPYEQYF. CDR3 coding DNA: TGTGCCACCGGACAGGGGGTCCCTTACGAGCAGTACTTC.

At least ten counts were recorded for this clonotype. The chain recombines TRBV5-1 with TRBJ1-1; perhaps TRBD1 as D (5 bases). Germline CDR1 reads SGHRS; CDR2 reads YFSETQ. The V end lost 0 bases, the J end lost 4 bases, and 10 bases lay between the germline ends. The CDR3 covers 14 residues. In DNA form, the CDR3 reads TGCGCCAGCAGCTTGGCGGGGGTGGGCACTGAAGCTTTCTTT. Translation gives CASSLAGVGTEAFF.

This clonotype has just a few counts. The chain couples TRBV9 to TRBJ1-6, with D possibly being TRBD1 (5 bases). The germline V and J ends were trimmed by 3 bases and 8 bases, with 12 bases remaining between them. This CDR3 has 14 residues. Looked up from germline, CDR1 is SGDLS and CDR2 is YYNGEE. The CDR3 loop is CASSASRVYSPLHF. In DNA form, the CDR3 reads TGTGCCAGCAGCGCCTCCAGGGTTTATTCACCCCTCCACTTT.

Comment on this clonotype: In this CDR3 the conserved last residue, phenylalanine or tryptophan, is missing, so a read error is likely. No DNA is shown, since the ends of the CDR3 on it are uncertain; the CDR3 is the one TCRdb lists. The chain links TRBV6-5 to TRBJ1-1. Germline V lookup: CDR1 MNHEY, CDR2 SVGAGI. The CDR3 contains 13 residues when both ends are counted. CDR3 loop: CASSSGLFPEACV.

The table lists this clonotype with a few counts. The chain links TRBV30 to TRBJ1-4; no reliable D call. Trimming stripped 0 bases from V and 0 bases from J, with 11 bases between. The CDR3 loop spans 16 amino acids. The germline V gene has CDR1 GTSNPN and CDR2 SVGIG (reference sequence). CDR3 DNA: TGTGCCTGGAGTGTAAGCGCGGGAGCAACTAATGAAAAACTGTTTTTT. Translating it yields CAWSVSAGATNEKLFF.

This clonotype was seen ten or more times. As DNA, the CDR3 is TGTGCCAGCAGTGCCGTGGACAGACTCAATCAGCCCCAGCATTTT. Amino acids: CASSAVDRLNQPQHF. The chain carries TRBV12-3 or TRBV12-4 and TRBJ1-5; tentatively, D is TRBD1 (6 bases). Trimming pared 5 bases from V and 3 bases from J, leaving 14 bases between. The CDR3 contains 15 residues.

The rearrangement uses TRBV4-1 and TRBJ2-7, with D tentatively TRBD1 (5 bases). Germline loops: CDR1 MGHRA, CDR2 YSYEKL. V lost 1 base and J lost 5, with 12 bases in between. The CDR3 length is 14 residues. In DNA form, the CDR3 reads TGCGCCAGCAGCCAAGGCGTCAGGGAAAACGAGCAGTACTTC. It encodes CASSQGVRENEQYF.

This clonotype was observed a handful of times. J is TRBJ2-5 and V is TRBV6-1, with 10 nucleotides matching TRBD2. From germline, CDR1 is MNHNS and CDR2 SASEGT. The CDR3 is made up of 16 amino acids. With V trimmed by 2 bases and J by 1 base, 4 bases remained unmatched. The CDR3 bases are TGTGCCAGCAGTGAACTAGCGGGGGTAACCCAAGAGACCCAGTACTTC. Its protein is CASSELAGVTQETQYF.